This TCR beta chain was observed in a study of regulatory T cells in long-lasting Graves disease listed by TCRdb under 2021. Regarding the complete study: Newly diagnosed Graves' disease patients had taken antithyroid drugs for less than 3 months. A total of about 35 samples underwent TCR sequencing, from about 13 patients with persistent Graves' disease and 20 or so patients with newly diagnosed Graves' disease. The study took place in China and was registered as a clinical trial. This study used TCR sequencing and RNA sequencing of peripheral blood to compare persistent Graves' disease patients against newly diagnosed Graves' disease patients.

Summary of the overall study and its limitations: The authors acknowledged the small sample size as a limitation that may reduce accuracy. TRBV28, TRBJ1-2 and TRBJ2-5 were preferentially used in persistent disease, while TRBV20-1 and TRBJ2-1 were favored in newly diagnosed disease. Sequencing and analysis were limited to the TCR beta chain. Persistent Graves' disease patients showed lower TCR Shannon entropy and fewer highly expanded clones than newly diagnosed patients, suggesting clonal expansion. The study examined only peripheral blood because the primary lesion, thyroid tissue, could not be accessed. More public clonotypes were shared among persistent patients (roughly 2,900) than among newly diagnosed patients (approximately 1,000).

The germline V gene gives CDR1 as SGHTA and CDR2 as FQGNSA. Trimming removed 5 bases from V and 2 bases from J; the gene matches leave 10 bases unexplained. Reading from cysteine to phenylalanine, the CDR3 counts 17 amino acids. Only CDR3 DNA remains: 51 bases, in frame from the first base. Library construction relied on multiplex PCR. The instrument given in TCRdb is Illumina HiSeq 4000. iRepertoire HTBI primers and Arm-PCR amplification of CDR3 regions were used to construct TCR beta libraries. Before sequencing, the PCR products underwent gel purification. On the study's bioinformatics: Across samples, fewer than 70 TRBV and 13 to 15 TRBJ segments were identified and used for gene usage analysis of CDR3 amino acid clonotypes. COPE and FqMerger were used to merge the filtered high-quality paired reads into contigs. BLAST was used to align contigs to the IMGT TRBV, TRBD and TRBJ reference genes, and CDR3 was defined following IMGT. Any clonotype with a frequency above 0.1% was classified as a highly expanded clone. Shannon entropy served as the measure of repertoire diversity, while the Gini coefficient captured V-J evenness. A clonotype found in more than one individual was treated as public. In-frame beta chains were kept once TCRdb had trimmed the public reads at Q25 with fastp and called clones with MiXCR. One record per CDR3 amino acid sequence lists the most common genes and DNA. It is TCRdb's table, rather than the study itself, that gives the V and J calls and clone size. This sample gives 300,000 to 400,000 distinct CDR3 sequences in total; over 15% of them show up just once. Jointly, the top ten make up approximately 35% of the sample.

In the case of this clonotype: Its cognate antigen has yet to be identified. No base qualities exist here, and no much larger clone lies one base off it.

What the time point label conveys for this sample: newly diagnosed GD, antithyroid drugs for less than 3 months. For both TCR sequencing and RNA sequencing, RNA was extracted from PBMCs using TRIzol. The diagnosis of Graves' disease followed American Thyroid Association guidelines. Patients were recruited from an endocrinology department in Xi'an, China. Each patient gave around 9.2 milliliters of peripheral blood, collected in an EDTA anticoagulant tube. Ficoll Paque Plus density gradient separation was used to isolate PBMCs, and no additional T cell sorting was done. An Agilent 2100 Bioanalyzer and agarose gel were used to check RNA quality, while a NanoDrop 2000 measured RNA concentration.

The V and J genes are TRBV7-2 and TRBJ2-3, with 10 junctional bases fitting TRBD2. The sequencing here drew on peripheral blood mononuclear cells (PBMCs), taken at new diagnosis, from a patient treated with antithyroid drugs. The sequence derives from a female donor with Graves disease. The DNA sequence follows: TGTGCCAGCAGCCAAGATTGGCTAGCGGGGGACACAGATACGCAGTATTTT. It is translated as CASSQDWLAGDTDTQYF.